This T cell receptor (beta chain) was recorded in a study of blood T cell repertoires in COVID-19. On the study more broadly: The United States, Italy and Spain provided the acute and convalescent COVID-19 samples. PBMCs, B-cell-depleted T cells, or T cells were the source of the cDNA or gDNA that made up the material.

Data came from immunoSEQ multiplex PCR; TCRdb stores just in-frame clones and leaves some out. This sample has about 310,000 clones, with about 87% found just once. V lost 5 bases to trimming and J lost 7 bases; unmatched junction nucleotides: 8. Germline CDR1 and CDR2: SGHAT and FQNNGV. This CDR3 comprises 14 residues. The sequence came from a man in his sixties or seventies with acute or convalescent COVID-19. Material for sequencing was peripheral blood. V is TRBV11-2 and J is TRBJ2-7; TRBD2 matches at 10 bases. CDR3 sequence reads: CASSQPGLASEQYF. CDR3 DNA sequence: TGTGCCAGCAGCCAACCGGGACTAGCGAGTGAGCAGTACTTC. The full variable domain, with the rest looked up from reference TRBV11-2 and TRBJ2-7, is EAGVAQSPRYKIIEKRQSVAFWCNPISGHATLYWYQQILGQGPKLLIQFQNNGVVDDSQLPKDRFSAERLKGVDSTLKIQPAKLEDSAVYLCASSQPGLASEQYFGPGTRLTVT.